The 9 T cell receptor beta chains presented below share a single source sample, sequenced in a study of CD8+CD57+ T cells in acquired aplastic anemia. Genomic DNA acted as the template from which TCR beta VDJ combination and CDR3 sequence profiling were carried out. TCRdb itself ran the reads through MiXCR, one entry per CDR3 protein. Among about 180,000 distinct CDR3 sequences listed, 40% to 50% were seen once. The patients chosen for sequencing had shown expansion of CD8+CD57+ cells (detected by flow cytometry). The sequenced material came from sorted CD4+, CD8+, or CD8+CD57+ T cells (not recorded which) from PBMCs. The receptors here all came from a human donor with aplastic anemia.

This clonotype was observed a handful of times. The chain is built from TRBV6-2 or TRBV6-3 and TRBJ2-3; TRBD2 matches at 14 bases. With V trimmed by 2 bases and J by 1 base, 14 bases remained unmatched. CDR1 is MNHEY, CDR2 SVGEGT, per germline. The CDR3 extends over 21 amino acids. CDR3: CASSYLGRRGLAGDRTDTQYF. Written as DNA, the CDR3 is TGTGCCAGCAGTTACCTAGGGCGCCGGGGACTAGCGGGGGACCGCACAGATACGCAGTATTTT.

This clonotype has at least ten counts. The chain recombines TRBV9 with TRBJ1-1, with D tentatively TRBD1 (6 bases). There are 14 residues in the CDR3. Germline CDR1 SGDLS, CDR2 YYNGEE. Trimming removed 4 bases from V and 5 bases from J, with 15 bases in between. The CDR3 spells CASSTPGGATEAFF. The CDR3 DNA sequence: TGTGCCAGCAGCACACCCGGGGGGGCTACTGAAGCTTTCTTT.

This chain uses TRBV2 with TRBJ2-1; possibly TRBD1 or TRBD2 for D (6 bases each). Germline V CDR1 and CDR2: SNHLY, FYNNEI. The CDR3 loop spans 12 amino acids. V was shortened by 11 bases and J by 6 bases, with 14 bases between the two germline ends. The CDR3 reads CAARGLSNEQFF. The DNA for the CDR3 is TGTGCCGCCAGGGGACTTAGCAATGAGCAGTTCTTC.

The chain carries TRBV2 and TRBJ2-7, with 8 bases identical to TRBD1. Germline-derived CDR1 and CDR2 are SNHLY and FYNNEI. The CDR3 loop spans 14 amino acids. Trimming took 4 bases from V and 3 from J; bases not matched to a gene: 5. CDR3 loop: CASSARTGIYEQYF. The CDR3 bases are TGTGCCAGCAGTGCAAGGACAGGGATCTACGAGCAGTACTTC.

The chain joins TRBV12-3 or TRBV12-4 to TRBJ1-1; the match to TRBD1 covers 8 bases. V lost 3 bases to trimming and J lost 4 bases; unmatched junction nucleotides: 1. This CDR3 has 13 amino acids. The CDR3 protein is CASSLTGATEAFF. CDR3 bases: TGTGCCAGCAGTTTGACAGGGGCCACTGAAGCTTTCTTT.

The chain links TRBV7-9 to TRBJ1-2, with D possibly TRBD1 on 6 matching bases. Trimming removed 3 bases from V and 5 bases from J, with 10 bases in between. The CDR3 covers 13 residues. The germline V gene has CDR1 SEHNR and CDR2 FQNEAQ (reference sequence). In DNA form, the CDR3 reads TGTGCCAGCAGCTTGTCGGGGGCGTATGGCTACACCTTC. It codes for CASSLSGAYGYTF.

About this clonotype: Just one base apart from a much larger clone, this may be a read error. CDR3 region: CASSPGWVLFF. CDR3 nucleotide sequence: TGTGCCAGCAGCCCCGGCTGGGTGCTGTTTTTT. This sequence joins TRBV7-3 and TRBJ2-2; no reliable D call. Germline values: CDR1 SGHTA, CDR2 FQGTGA. Trimming removed 5 bases from V and 13 bases from J, with 11 bases in between. This CDR3 has 11 residues.

V and J are TRBV19 and TRBJ1-2, with TRBD1 matching 7 bases. The CDR3 is 14 residues long. Germline assignment: CDR1 LNHDA and CDR2 SQIVND (reference sequence). Germline trimming cut 3 bases from V and 8 bases from J; bases unmatched to any gene: 9. The CDR3 DNA sequence: TGTGCCAGTAGTATTACGACAGGGCCAGGGGGCTACACCTTC. It is translated as CASSITTGPGGYTF.

Many counts were recorded for this clonotype. The gene calls are TRBV9 and TRBJ2-2; 9 bases align to TRBD2. Germline CDR1 reads SGDLS; CDR2 reads YYNGEE. The CDR3 contains 14 residues. V trimming: 4 bases; J trimming: 6 bases; junction bases outside the gene matches: 4. This CDR3 reads CASSPRTSAGELFF. The CDR3 nucleotides are TGTGCCAGCAGCCCCCGGACTAGCGCCGGGGAGCTGTTTTTT.